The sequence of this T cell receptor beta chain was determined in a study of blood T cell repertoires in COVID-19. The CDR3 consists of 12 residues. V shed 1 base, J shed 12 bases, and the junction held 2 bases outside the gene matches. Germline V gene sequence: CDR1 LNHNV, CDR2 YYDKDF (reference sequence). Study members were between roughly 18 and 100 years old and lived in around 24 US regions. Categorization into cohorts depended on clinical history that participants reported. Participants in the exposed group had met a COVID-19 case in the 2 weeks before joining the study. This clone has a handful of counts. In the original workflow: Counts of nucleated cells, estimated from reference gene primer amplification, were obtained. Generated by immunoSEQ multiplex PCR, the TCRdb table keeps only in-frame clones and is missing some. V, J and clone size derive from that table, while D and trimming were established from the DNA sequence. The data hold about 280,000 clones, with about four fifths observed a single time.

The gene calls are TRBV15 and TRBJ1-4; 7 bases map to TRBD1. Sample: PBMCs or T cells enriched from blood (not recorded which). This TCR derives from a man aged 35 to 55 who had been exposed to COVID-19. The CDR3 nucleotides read TGTGCCACCAGCAGAGGGGGACAGCAACTGTTTTTT. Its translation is CATSRGGQQLFF.